The clone carrying this TCR beta chain was counted many times. Its antigen is still unknown. The CDR3 has 14 amino acids. V shed 0 bases and J shed 4 bases, with 7 bases lying between them. The germline CDR1 and CDR2 sequences are LNHNV and YYDKDF (reference sequence). All donors comprised healthy Caucasians. The data derive from a study of identical twins. Findings and caveats of the study: Models, which agreed with sharing between unrelated individuals, nonetheless underestimated the out-of-frame TCR alpha sharing seen in monozygotic twins.

TCRdb re-derived calls from the 5' RACE reads in MiXCR, one entry per CDR3 protein. Of about 690,000 distinct CDR3 sequences in the sample, 5.5% to 6.5% were seen once. The sequence was obtained from a man between 18 and 35 years old in good health. The sequencing input was naive T cells sorted from blood. The chain is built from TRBV15 and TRBJ1-5; perhaps TRBD1 as D (5 bases). The CDR3: CATSRDRVNQPQHF. The CDR3 nucleotides read TGTGCCACCAGCAGAGACAGGGTGAATCAGCCCCAGCATTTT.